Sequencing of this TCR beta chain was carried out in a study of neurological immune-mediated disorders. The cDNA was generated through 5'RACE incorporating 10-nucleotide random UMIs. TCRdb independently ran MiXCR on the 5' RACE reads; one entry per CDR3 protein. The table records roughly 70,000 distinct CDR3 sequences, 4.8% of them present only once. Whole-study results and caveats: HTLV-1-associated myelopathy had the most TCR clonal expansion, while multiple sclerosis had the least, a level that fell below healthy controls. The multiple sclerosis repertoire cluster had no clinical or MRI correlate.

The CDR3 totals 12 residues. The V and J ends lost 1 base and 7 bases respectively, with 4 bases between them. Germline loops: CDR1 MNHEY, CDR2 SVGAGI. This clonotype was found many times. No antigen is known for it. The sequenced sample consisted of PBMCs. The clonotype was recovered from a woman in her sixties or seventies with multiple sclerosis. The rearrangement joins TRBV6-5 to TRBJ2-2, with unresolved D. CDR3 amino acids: CASSYLVGELFF. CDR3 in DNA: TGTGCCAGCAGTTACTTGGTCGGGGAGCTGTTTTTT.